The next 6 T cell receptor beta chains were all read from a single sample in a study of T-cell memory formation after mild COVID-19. One entry per CDR3 protein results from TCRdb running MiXCR on the 5' RACE reads. The sample lists hundreds of thousands of distinct CDR3 sequences, approximately 15% occurring once. The sample consisted of PBMCs or a T cell subset sorted from them (not recorded which). The receptors were sampled from a man aged 18 to 30 who had mild COVID-19 (a few samples of this study predate the infection). Cell type and time point are not known.

This clonotype was counted at least ten times. V and J are TRBV20-1 and TRBJ2-5; D possibly corresponds to TRBD1 (6 bases). V was trimmed by 0 bases and J by 4 bases, leaving 12 bases between them. The germline gives CDR1 DFQATT, CDR2 SNEGSKA (reference sequence). The CDR3 extends over 14 amino acids. The DNA for the CDR3 is TGCAGTGCTAGAGATCGGGGCAGGGGAGAGACCCAGTACTTC. This encodes CSARDRGRGETQYF.

The genes are TRBV25-1 and TRBJ1-6; D call uncertain. The V and J ends lost 4 bases and 9 bases respectively, with 13 bases between them. Germline V lookup: CDR1 MGHDK, CDR2 SYGVNS. The CDR3 runs to 14 residues. CDR3 DNA: TGTGCCAGCAGTGTGTCCGGCTCGGGTTCACCCCTCCACTTT. Encoded protein: CASSVSGSGSPLHF.

The V gene is TRBV19, the J gene TRBJ1-1, with 7 bases identical to TRBD1. Trimming cost V 5 bases and J 1 base; bases outside gene matches: 7. CDR1 and CDR2 (germline): LNHDA, SQIVND (reference sequence). The CDR3 is 15 amino acids. CDR3: CASSHDQGENTEAFF. Written as DNA, the CDR3 is TGTGCCAGTAGTCATGACCAGGGGGAGAACACTGAAGCTTTCTTT.

The rearrangement joins TRBV12-3 or TRBV12-4 to TRBJ2-6, with D perhaps assigned TRBD1 or TRBD2 (5 bases each). The germline V and J ends were trimmed by 5 bases and 5 bases, with 13 bases remaining between them. The CDR3 is made up of 15 amino acids. CDR3 protein: CASSPPGRRANVLTF. CDR3 in DNA: TGTGCCAGCAGTCCTCCGGGGCGCCGGGCCAACGTCCTGACTTTC.

The V and J genes are TRBV12-3 or TRBV12-4 and TRBJ2-5; unclear D gene. The CDR3 is 11 amino acids. V lost 10 bases, J lost 0 bases, and 6 bases lay in between. This CDR3 is CATLYQETQYF. The DNA for the CDR3 is TGTGCCACCCTTTACCAAGAGACCCAGTACTTC.

The chain links TRBV6-5 to TRBJ2-2; 8 bases line up with TRBD1. V gave up 6 bases and J gave up 5 bases; unmatched junction bases: 5. The germline CDR1 and CDR2 sequences are MNHEY and SVGAGI. The CDR3 covers 14 residues. CDR3 region: CASRLRQGTGELFF. The CDR3 nucleotides read TGTGCCAGCAGGCTAAGACAGGGGACCGGGGAGCTGTTTTTT.